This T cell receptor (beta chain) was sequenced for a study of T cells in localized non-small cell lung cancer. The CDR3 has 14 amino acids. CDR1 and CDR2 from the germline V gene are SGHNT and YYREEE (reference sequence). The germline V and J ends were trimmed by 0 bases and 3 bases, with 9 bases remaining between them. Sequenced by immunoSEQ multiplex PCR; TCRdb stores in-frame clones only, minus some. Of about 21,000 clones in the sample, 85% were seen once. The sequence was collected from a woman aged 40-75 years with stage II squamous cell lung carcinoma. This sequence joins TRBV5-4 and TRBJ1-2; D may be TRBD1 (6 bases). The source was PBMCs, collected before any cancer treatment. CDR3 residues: CASSLEGEDYGYTF. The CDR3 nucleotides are TGTGCCAGCAGCTTGGAGGGGGAGGACTATGGCTACACCTTC.